The rows below give T cell receptor beta chains drawn from one sample of a study of shared clonotypes between healthy human individuals. Using immunoSEQ multiplex PCR, the repertoire was profiled, and TCRdb retains in-frame clones only, with some absent. The sample lists hundreds of thousands of clones, about 80% occurring once. The sequenced material came from PBMCs. These TCRs come from a woman aged 40 to 55 in good health. Some clones in this sample may be carry-over from other donors' samples. Both conserved end residues are part of each CDR3. The D gene is left open where the match is weak. Not every row has a clone size; where given, it reads once, few, many or a size class.

>NA|TRBV7-9|NA|TRBJ2-6
CASRLPGTPPSSGANVLTF
TGTGCCAGCAGGTTACCCGGGACTCCACCGTCCTCTGGGGCCAACGTCCTGACTTTC
>NA|TRBV19|NA|TRBJ2-6
CASRSQGNGANVLTF
TGTGCCAGTAGATCACAGGGAAATGGGGCCAACGTCCTGACTTTC
>NA|TRBV7-8|NA|TRBJ2-7
CASSLFPGPSYEQYF
TGTGCCAGCAGCTTGTTCCCCGGGCCCTCCTACGAGCAGTACTTC
>NA|TRBV4-2|NA|TRBJ1-2
CASSPTGTETNYGYTF
TGTGCCAGCAGCCCGACGGGGACGGAGACTAACTATGGCTACACCTTC
>NA|TRBV9|TRBD1|TRBJ2-1
CASSVAVQGHGSYNEQFF
TGTGCCAGCAGCGTAGCCGTACAGGGGCACGGGTCCTACAATGAGCAGTTCTTC
>NA|TRBV7-9|NA|TRBJ2-7
CASSSGGREQYF
TGTGCCAGCAGCTCAGGAGGGAGGGAGCAGTACTTC
>NA|TRBV7-9|NA|TRBJ2-5
CASSLGMGLRETQYF
TGTGCCAGCAGCTTAGGCATGGGGTTACGAGAGACCCAGTACTTC
>NA|TRBV7-9|NA|TRBJ1-2
CASSLFENYGYTF
TGTGCCAGCAGCTTATTTGAAAACTATGGCTACACCTTC
>NA|TRBV7-4|NA|TRBJ2-3
CASSLAHQRNVSGTDTQYF
TGTGCCAGCAGCTTAGCGCACCAGCGGAACGTGTCTGGCACAGATACGCAGTATTTT
>once|TRBV5-4|NA|TRBJ1-5
CASSPGGGNQPQHF
TGTGCCAGCAGCCCCGGGGGAGGCAATCAGCCCCAGCATTTT
>NA|TRBV20-1|NA|TRBJ2-7
CSASGAYEQYF
TGCAGTGCATCCGGGGCCTACGAGCAGTACTTC
>once|TRBV6-6|TRBD1|TRBJ1-2
CTSSYVTGGNYGYTF
TGTACCAGCAGTTACGTGACAGGGGGCAACTATGGCTACACCTTC
>NA|TRBV2|NA|TRBJ2-1
CASSEAWTINNEQFF
TGTGCCAGCAGTGAAGCTTGGACGATTAACAATGAGCAGTTCTTC
>NA|TRBV30|NA|TRBJ1-2
CAWSPGGGYTF
TGTGCCTGGAGCCCCGGAGGCGGCTACACCTTC
>NA|TRBV5-1|NA|TRBJ1-2
CASSLGDGDLYGYTF
TGCGCCAGCAGCTTGGGGGACGGGGACCTCTATGGCTACACCTTC
>NA|TRBV29-1|NA|TRBJ1-1
CSVDTDEAFF
TGCAGCGTTGATACAGACGAAGCTTTCTTT
>once|TRBV6-5|NA|TRBJ2-5
CASSDNRVETQYF
TGTGCCAGCAGTGACAACAGGGTAGAGACCCAGTACTTC
>NA|TRBV5-4|TRBD1|TRBJ1-1
CASSWRQGLNTEAFF
TGTGCCAGCAGCTGGAGACAGGGACTGAACACTGAAGCTTTCTTT
>NA|TRBV28|TRBD2|TRBJ2-1
CASISGTSGRFSEQFF
TGTGCCAGCATCTCCGGGACTAGCGGGAGGTTTAGTGAGCAGTTCTTC
>once|TRBV5-1|TRBD1|TRBJ2-7
CASSFEGASYEQYF
TGCGCCAGCAGCTTTGAGGGGGCGTCCTACGAGCAGTACTTC
>many|TRBV21-1|NA|TRBJ2-7
CASSKTSGRSTYEQYF
TGTGCCAGCAGCAAAACGAGCGGCAGGTCCACCTACGAGCAGTACTTC
>NA|TRBV28|TRBD1|TRBJ1-3
CASSLGRTGGLSGNTIYF
TGTGCCAGCAGTTTGGGACGGACAGGGGGCCTGTCTGGAAACACCATATATTTT
>NA|TRBV5-1|NA|TRBJ2-1
CASSLGRGSHNEQFF
TGCGCCAGCAGCTTGGGTCGGGGCTCCCACAATGAGCAGTTCTTC
>once|TRBV5-6|NA|TRBJ1-2
CASSLDPNYGYTF
TGTGCCAGCAGCTTAGACCCGAACTATGGCTACACCTTC
>few|TRBV28|NA|TRBJ1-1
CASSEVVGRKNTEAFF
TGTGCCAGCAGCGAAGTGGTGGGACGGAAGAACACTGAAGCTTTCTTT
>NA|TRBV28|NA|TRBJ1-1
CASSESGTEAFF
TGTGCCAGCAGCGAAAGCGGCACTGAAGCTTTCTTT
>NA|TRBV10-3|NA|TRBJ2-3
CAADSGSTDTQYF
TGTGCCGCCGACTCTGGAAGCACAGATACGCAGTATTTT
>NA|TRBV6-5|NA|TRBJ2-7
CASSPAAESGHEQYF
TGTGCCAGCAGCCCCGCCGCCGAATCTGGCCACGAGCAGTACTTC
>NA|TRBV30|NA|TRBJ2-5
CAKSRGAQETQYF
TGTGCCAAAAGTAGGGGGGCGCAAGAGACCCAGTACTTC
>NA|TRBV4-3|NA|TRBJ2-1
CASSQDLRDEQFF
TGCGCCAGCAGCCAAGATCTCCGGGATGAGCAGTTCTTC
>NA|TRBV2|TRBD1|TRBJ2-7
CASRTLDRDCF
TGTGCCAGCAGGACCCTGGACAGGGACTGCTTC
>few|TRBV5-4|NA|TRBJ2-7
CASSFGIYEQYF
TGTGCCAGCAGCTTCGGTATATACGAGCAGTACTTC
>NA|TRBV2|NA|TRBJ2-7
CASTTGMVSEQYF
TGTGCCAGCACTACAGGGATGGTCTCCGAGCAGTACTTC
>NA|TRBV7-2|NA|TRBJ2-1
CASSLVVGGRSYNEQFF
TGTGCCAGCAGCTTAGTGGTTGGCGGAAGATCCTACAATGAGCAGTTCTTC
>once|TRBV4-2|NA|TRBJ2-3
CASSQDTPGADTQYF
TGTGCCAGCAGCCAAGATACACCGGGAGCGGATACGCAGTATTTT